This TCR beta chain was recorded in a study of cytomegalovirus exposure and HLA in healthy donors. Study information: Earlier, fewer than 140 million unique TCR beta sequences were recovered from roughly 180 million T cells by an analysis.

The study ran its PCR with 60 Vbeta and 13 Jbeta primers. Repertoires were generated with immunoSEQ multiplex PCR, while TCRdb's copy carries only in-frame clones and drops some. The sample contains 120,000 to 150,000 clones, more than 80% of which appear only once. Details on this clone: Its antigen is unknown.

The CDR3 contains 15 residues. Unmatched junction bases numbered 2, after V lost 3 bases and J lost 2 bases. Germline V gene lookup returns CDR1 SGDLS and CDR2 YYNGEE. Findings of the study overall: Several of the most significant clusters appeared, in a later analysis, to be linked to common viral pathogens.

Sequenced sample: PBMCs. The source is a woman between 35 and 50 years old in good health and CMV-seropositive. The gene calls are TRBV9 and TRBJ2-1; 10 nucleotides align to TRBD2. The CDR3 bases are TGTGCCAGCAGCGCCCTAGCGGGGGCCTACAATGAGCAGTTCTTC. Its protein product is CASSALAGAYNEQFF. Looking up the rest from reference TRBV9 and TRBJ2-1 gives the full variable domain: DSGVTQTPKHLITATGQRVTLRCSPRSGDLSVYWYQQSLDQGLQFLIQYYNGEERAKGNILERFSAQQFPDLHSELNLSSLELGDSALYFCASSALAGAYNEQFFGPGTRLTVL.